The 22 T cell receptor beta chains below all came from one sample that was sequenced in a study of blood T cell repertoires in COVID-19. TCRdb keeps only in-frame clones here, not all; method: immunoSEQ multiplex PCR. The sample has around 40,000 clones, around four fifths seen once. The sample taken for sequencing was peripheral blood. Receptors were obtained from a woman older than 75 with active or convalescent COVID-19.

The genes are TRBV27 and TRBJ1-6; TRBD1 matches at 7 bases. Germline assignment: CDR1 MNHEY and CDR2 SMNVEV (reference sequence). With 6 bases clipped from V and 7 bases from J, the junction kept 6 bases outside the gene matches. The CDR3 has 14 amino acids. The CDR3 loop reads CASSLGQQNSPLHF. The CDR3 DNA sequence: TGTGCCAGCAGCCTGGGACAGCAAAATTCACCCCTCCACTTT.

The chain joins TRBV19 to TRBJ2-5; D possibly corresponds to TRBD2 (5 bases). V lost 6 bases, J lost 4 bases, and 12 bases lay in between. In germline, CDR1 is LNHDA, CDR2 SQIVND (reference sequence). The CDR3 has 13 residues. CDR3 sequence: CASRRVGGETQYF. CDR3 nucleotides: TGTGCCAGTAGGCGCGTAGGAGGAGAGACCCAGTACTTC.

This clone ranks as large. The chain combines TRBV21-1 with TRBJ2-7; TRBD1, the table's D call, was not compared with the DNA. TRBV21-1 represents a pseudogene. CDR3 length equals 14 residues. The CDR3 nucleotides are TGTGCCAGCAGCAAAATAGGCAGGTCCTACGAGCAGTACTTC. Translation gives CASSKIGRSYEQYF.

The chain uses TRBV29-1 and TRBJ2-2; a possible D gene is TRBD2 (6 bases). CDR1 SQVTM and CDR2 ANQGSEA come from the germline V gene. The CDR3 loop spans 12 amino acids. V was trimmed by 4 bases and J by 6 bases, leaving 9 bases between them. The CDR3 here is CSVAPGAGELFF. Written as DNA, the CDR3 is TGCAGCGTTGCCCCGGGGGCCGGGGAGCTGTTTTTT.

The rearrangement uses TRBV18 and TRBJ2-7; D remains unclear. Trimming removed 3 bases from V and 1 base from J, with 10 bases in between. CDR3 length: 14 residues. Per the germline V gene, CDR1 is KGHSH and CDR2 is LQKENI. CDR3: CASSPSLGSYEQYF. CDR3 in DNA: TGTGCCAGCTCACCTAGCCTAGGATCCTACGAGCAGTACTTC.

The rearrangement links TRBV18 to TRBJ1-3, with 7 bases that match TRBD1. This CDR3 has 16 residues. Germline V gene sequence: CDR1 KGHSH, CDR2 LQKENI. Trimming took 3 bases from V and 2 from J; bases not matched to a gene: 7. CDR3 loop: CASSPTGVTAGNTIYF. CDR3 nucleotide sequence: TGTGCCAGCTCACCCACAGGGGTAACCGCTGGAAACACCATATATTTT.

This chain joins TRBV29-1 and TRBJ2-1; 7 bases fit TRBD1. The V gene end was trimmed by 6 bases and the J gene end by 2 bases; junction bases not matched to a gene: 4. The CDR3 is made up of 13 amino acids. From germline, CDR1 is SQVTM and CDR2 ANQGSEA. CDR3 sequence reads: CSVPGQPYNEQFF. The CDR3 DNA reads as TGCAGCGTCCCGGGACAGCCCTACAATGAGCAGTTCTTC.

The chain couples TRBV24-1 to TRBJ1-3, with a tentative D call TRBD1 (6 bases). The germline V gene has CDR1 KGHDR and CDR2 SFDVKD. The ends were cut back, 4 bases at V and 0 bases at J, with 9 bases in the middle. The CDR3 spans 15 residues. DNA of the CDR3: TGTGCCACCAGTGACGGGACATACTCTGGAAACACCATATATTTT. It is translated as CATSDGTYSGNTIYF.

The chain carries TRBV3-1 (or the pseudogene TRBV3-2) and TRBJ2-3; 8 bases map to TRBD2. The CDR3 loop spans 17 amino acids. The J segment lost 4 bases and the V segment lost 0 bases, leaving 9 bases of the junction unmatched. Looked up from germline, CDR1 is LGHDT and CDR2 is YNNKEL (reference sequence). In nucleotides, the CDR3 is TGTGCCAGCAGCCAAGATCGAGCGGGAGTGGGTCCAGATACGCAGTATTTT. It encodes CASSQDRAGVGPDTQYF.

This clone has a count of ten or more. This rearrangement joins TRBV30 to TRBJ2-7, with TRBD2 identical over 11 bases. In germline, CDR1 is GTSNPN, CDR2 SVGIG (reference sequence). This CDR3 comprises 15 residues. V was pared by 4 bases and J by 8 bases, with 13 bases of the junction left unmatched. The CDR3 sequence: CAWNRLAGGIYKQYF. CDR3 nucleotide sequence: TGTGCCTGGAATCGGCTAGCGGGAGGAATTTACAAGCAGTACTTC.

The chain has TRBV28 and TRBJ2-1; 11 bases map to TRBD2. Germline CDR1 MDHEN, CDR2 SYDVKM. Germline trimming cut 5 bases from V and 4 bases from J; bases unmatched to any gene: 7. This CDR3 comprises 16 residues. In nucleotides, the CDR3 is TGTGCCAGCAGTGTTTGGGGGACTAGCGGATACAATGAGCAGTTCTTC. It yields the protein CASSVWGTSGYNEQFF.

Details on this clone: At one boundary the junction diverges from the germline segment, which might be a read error. The rearrangement links TRBV28 to TRBJ2-7, with 12 bases that match TRBD1. This CDR3 has 15 amino acids. CDR1 is MDHEN, CDR2 SYDVKM, per germline. This CDR3 reads CASSSSGTGGSMHHF. The CDR3 DNA reads TGTGCCAGCAGTTCCTCCGGGACAGGGGGCTCCATGCACCACTTC.

In its sample, this clone was seen once. V and J are TRBV6-5 and TRBJ1-2, with 7 bases identical to TRBD1. With 2 bases clipped from V and 6 bases from J, the junction kept 3 bases outside the gene matches. The CDR3 runs to 13 residues. In germline, CDR1 is MNHEY, CDR2 SVGAGI. CDR3 loop: CASSYTGEDGYTF. The CDR3 DNA reads as TGTGCCAGCAGTTACACAGGGGAAGATGGCTACACCTTC.

Written as DNA, the CDR3 is TGTGCCAGCAGTGAATCAGGGGCAGGTGAGGGCCATGAGCAGTTCTTC. This codes for CASSESGAGEGHEQFF. The chain uses TRBV25-1 and TRBJ2-1, with D maybe TRBD1 (6 bases). The V gene lost 1 base and the J gene lost 8 bases, with 18 bases spanning the gap. CDR3 size: 16 residues. Germline V CDR1 and CDR2: MGHDK, SYGVNS.

The genes are TRBV28 and TRBJ2-2; 8 bases are shared with TRBD2. Germline trimming cut 8 bases from V and 2 bases from J; bases unmatched to any gene: 4. This CDR3 comprises 14 residues. CDR1 MDHEN and CDR2 SYDVKM come from the germline V gene. The CDR3 nucleotides read TGTGCCAGCTCCGGGACTAGAAACACCGGGGAGCTGTTTTTT. Residues: CASSGTRNTGELFF.

The J gene is TRBJ1-1, the V gene TRBV2; 8 bases map to TRBD1. The CDR3 covers 14 residues. CDR1 and CDR2 (germline): SNHLY, FYNNEI. The V and J ends lost 5 bases and 4 bases, in that order; junction bases with no gene match: 6. The DNA of the CDR3 is TGTGCCAGCAGTATCGGACAGGGTGGCACTGAAGCTTTCTTT. It encodes CASSIGQGGTEAFF.

The chain links TRBV25-1 to TRBJ2-1, with 9 bases aligning to TRBD2. The ends lost 5 bases at V and 0 bases at J; junction bases unmatched: 2. This CDR3 spans 15 amino acids. Germline CDR1 is MGHDK and CDR2 is SYGVNS. The CDR3 DNA sequence: TGTGCCAGCAGTCTAGCGGGGAACTCCTACAATGAGCAGTTCTTC. It codes for CASSLAGNSYNEQFF. Together with reference TRBV25-1 and TRBJ2-1, the CDR3 gives the full variable domain: EADIYQTPRYLVIGTGKKITLECSQTMGHDKMYWYQQDPGMELHLIHYSYGVNSTEKGDLSSESTVSRIRTEHFPLTLESARPSHTSQYLCASSLAGNSYNEQFFGPGTRLTVL.

The chain employs TRBV5-1 and TRBJ1-3; D call uncertain. CDR1 SGHRS and CDR2 YFSETQ come from the germline V gene. V was cut by 1 base and J by 0 bases, with 8 bases left in between. CDR3 size: 15 residues. CDR3 in amino acids: CASSLWESSGNTIYF. In DNA form, the CDR3 reads TGCGCCAGCAGCTTGTGGGAGAGCTCTGGAAACACCATATATTTT.

The chain recombines TRBV10-3 with TRBJ2-2, with TRBD2 matching 9 bases. This CDR3 has 15 amino acids. The ends lost 8 bases at V and 1 base at J; junction bases unmatched: 5. Germline V CDR1 and CDR2: ENHRY, SYGVKD. As DNA, the CDR3 is TGTGCCATCCGGCCTAGCGGGATGAACACCGGGGAGCTGTTTTTT. Translated, it gives CAIRPSGMNTGELFF.

The chain combines TRBV19 with TRBJ2-7; 9 bases align to TRBD2. Losses at the gene ends were 3 bases for V and 0 bases for J; bases not matched to a gene: 3. The CDR3 has 15 amino acids. Germline V gene sequence: CDR1 LNHDA, CDR2 SQIVND (reference sequence). CDR3 sequence reads: CASSIRLADSYEQYF. The CDR3 nucleotides are TGTGCCAGTAGTATCAGACTAGCGGACTCCTACGAGCAGTACTTC.

J is TRBJ2-1 and V is TRBV6-5, with 7 bases that match TRBD2. This CDR3 comprises 13 residues. Germline loops: CDR1 MNHEY, CDR2 SVGAGI. After removal of 0 bases from V and 10 bases from J, the junction contained 3 bases not matched to a gene. The CDR3 protein is CASSYSAGVEQFF. The CDR3, as DNA: TGTGCCAGCAGTTACTCGGCGGGAGTAGAGCAGTTCTTC.

The chain combines TRBV5-1 with TRBJ2-2; D unresolved. The length of the CDR3 is 17 residues. V was trimmed by 0 bases and J by 0 bases, leaving 12 bases between them. In germline, CDR1 is SGHRS, CDR2 YFSETQ. Here the CDR3 reads CASSLAPQASNTGELFF. The CDR3 nucleotides are TGCGCCAGCAGCTTGGCCCCCCAGGCTTCGAACACCGGGGAGCTGTTTTTT.